This entry describes one T cell receptor (beta chain). As yet, its antigen is unknown. These data originate in a study of cytomegalovirus exposure and HLA in healthy donors. Study findings and constraints: The classifier, whose performance was assessed in both the original and validation cohorts, reportedly diagnosed cytomegalovirus status with high specificity and sensitivity.

Repertoires were generated with immunoSEQ multiplex PCR, while TCRdb's copy carries only in-frame clones and drops some. The sample has 120,000 or so clones; roughly 82% are singletons. The CDR3 sequence is 16 residues long. The germline CDR1 and CDR2 sequences are MNHEY and SVGAGI. Losses at the gene ends were 3 bases for V and 4 bases for J; bases not matched to a gene: 11. The source of this sequence is a man younger than 35 in good health and CMV-seronegative. Sequencing input: PBMCs. The chain is built from TRBV6-5 and TRBJ1-2, with 7 bases matching TRBD1. CDR3 DNA sequence: TGTGCCAGCAGTTATAGGGGGACAGCGGCTTTCTATGGCTACACCTTC. It encodes CASSYRGTAAFYGYTF.